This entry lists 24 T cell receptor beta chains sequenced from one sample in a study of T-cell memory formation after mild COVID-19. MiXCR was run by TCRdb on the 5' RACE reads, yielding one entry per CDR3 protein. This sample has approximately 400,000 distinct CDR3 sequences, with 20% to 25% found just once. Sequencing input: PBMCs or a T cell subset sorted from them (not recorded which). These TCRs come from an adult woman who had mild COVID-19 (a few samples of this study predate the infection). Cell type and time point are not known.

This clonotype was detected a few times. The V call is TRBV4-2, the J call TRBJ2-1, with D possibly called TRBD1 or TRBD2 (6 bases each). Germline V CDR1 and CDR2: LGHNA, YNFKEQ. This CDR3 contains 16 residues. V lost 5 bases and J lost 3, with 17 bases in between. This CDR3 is CASSSLGGFLYNEQFF. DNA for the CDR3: TGTGCCAGCAGCTCCTTAGGGGGGTTCCTCTACAATGAGCAGTTCTTC.

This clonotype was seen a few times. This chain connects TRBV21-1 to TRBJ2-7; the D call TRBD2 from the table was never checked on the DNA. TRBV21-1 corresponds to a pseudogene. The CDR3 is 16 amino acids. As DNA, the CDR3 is TGTGCCACCCTACCGGCGGGCCCTATACCGCCCTTCGAGCAGTACTTC. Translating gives CATLPAGPIPPFEQYF.

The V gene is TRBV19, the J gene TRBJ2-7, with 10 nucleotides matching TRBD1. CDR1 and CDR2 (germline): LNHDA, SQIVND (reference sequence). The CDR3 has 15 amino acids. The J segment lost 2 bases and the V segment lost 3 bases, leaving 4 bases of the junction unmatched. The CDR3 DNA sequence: TGTGCCAGTAGTATCGGGACAGGGGCAGCCTACGAGCAGTACTTC. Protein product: CASSIGTGAAYEQYF.

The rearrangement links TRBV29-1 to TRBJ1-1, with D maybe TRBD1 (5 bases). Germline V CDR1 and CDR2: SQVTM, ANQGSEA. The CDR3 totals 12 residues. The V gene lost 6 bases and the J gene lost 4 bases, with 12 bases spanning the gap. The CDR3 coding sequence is TGCAGCGTAGGCAGGGTGGGCACTGAAGCTTTCTTT. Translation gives CSVGRVGTEAFF.

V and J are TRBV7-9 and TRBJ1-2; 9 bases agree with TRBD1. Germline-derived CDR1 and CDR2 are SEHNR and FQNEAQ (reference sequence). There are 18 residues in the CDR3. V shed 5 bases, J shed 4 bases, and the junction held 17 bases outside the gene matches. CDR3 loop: CASSRRRDRAGLSYGYTF. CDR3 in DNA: TGTGCCAGCAGCCGGAGAAGGGACAGGGCCGGGCTAAGCTATGGCTACACCTTC.

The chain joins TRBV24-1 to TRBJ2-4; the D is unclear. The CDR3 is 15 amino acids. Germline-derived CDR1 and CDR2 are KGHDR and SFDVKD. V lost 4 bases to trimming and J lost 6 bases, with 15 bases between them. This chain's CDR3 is CATSDIGRTANIQYF. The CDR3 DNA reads TGTGCCACCAGTGACATCGGCAGGACGGCAAACATTCAGTACTTC.

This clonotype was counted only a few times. In DNA, the CDR3 is TGCAGTGCTAGACTACAGGGCCCCGACACCGGGGAGCTGTTTTTT. Its translation is CSARLQGPDTGELFF. The rearrangement uses TRBV20-1 and TRBJ2-2, with TRBD1 as a possible D gene (6 bases). CDR1 and CDR2 (germline): DFQATT, SNEGSKA (reference sequence). The CDR3 covers 15 residues. The V and J ends lost 2 bases and 3 bases respectively, with 13 bases between them.

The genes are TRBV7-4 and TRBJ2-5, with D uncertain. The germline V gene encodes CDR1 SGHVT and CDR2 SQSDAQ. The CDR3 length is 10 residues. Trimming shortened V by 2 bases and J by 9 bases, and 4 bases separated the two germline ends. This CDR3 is CASSLRAQYF. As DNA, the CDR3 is TGTGCCAGCAGCTTAAGGGCCCAGTACTTC. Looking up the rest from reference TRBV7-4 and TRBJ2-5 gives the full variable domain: GAGVSQSPRYKVAKRGRDVALRCDSISGHVTLYWYRQTLGQGSEVLTYSQSDAQRDKSGRPSGRFSAERPERSVSTLKIQRTEQGDSAVYLCASSLRAQYFGPGTRLLVL.

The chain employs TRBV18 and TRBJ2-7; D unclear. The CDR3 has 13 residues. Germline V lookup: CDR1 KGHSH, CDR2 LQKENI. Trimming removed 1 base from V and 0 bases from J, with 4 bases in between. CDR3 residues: CASSPLSSYEQYF. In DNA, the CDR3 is TGTGCCAGCTCACCACTGAGCTCCTACGAGCAGTACTTC.

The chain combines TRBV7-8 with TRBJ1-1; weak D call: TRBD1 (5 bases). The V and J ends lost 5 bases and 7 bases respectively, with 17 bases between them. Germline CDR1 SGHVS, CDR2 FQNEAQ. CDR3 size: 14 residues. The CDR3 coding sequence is TGTGCCAGCAGCCTGACAGCTTCGGACCATGAAGCTTTCTTT. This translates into CASSLTASDHEAFF.

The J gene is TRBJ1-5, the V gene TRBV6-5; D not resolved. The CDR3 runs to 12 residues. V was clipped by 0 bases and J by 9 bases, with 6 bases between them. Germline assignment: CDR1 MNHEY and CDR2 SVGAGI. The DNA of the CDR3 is TGTGCCAGCAGTTACTCGTCGGGGCCCCAGCATTTT. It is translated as CASSYSSGPQHF.

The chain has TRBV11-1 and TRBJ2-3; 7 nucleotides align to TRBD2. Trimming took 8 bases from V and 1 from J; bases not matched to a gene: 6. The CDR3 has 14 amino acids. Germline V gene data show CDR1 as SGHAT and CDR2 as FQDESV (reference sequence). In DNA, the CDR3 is TGTGCCAGCGCGAGGGAGGGAGGCACAGATACGCAGTATTTT. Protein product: CASAREGGTDTQYF. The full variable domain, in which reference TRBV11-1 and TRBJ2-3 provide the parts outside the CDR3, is EAEVAQSPRYKITEKSQAVAFWCDPISGHATLYWYRQILGQGPELLVQFQDESVVDDSQLPKDRFSAERLKGVDSTLKIQPAELGDSAMYLCASAREGGTDTQYFGPGTRLTVL.

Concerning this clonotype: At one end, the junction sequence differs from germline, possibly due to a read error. Here the CDR3 reads CASEQVPLSNEQYF. The CDR3 nucleotides are TGTGCCAGCGAGCAGGTCCCCCTCTCCAACGAGCAGTACTTC. This chain connects TRBV6-1 to TRBJ2-7; D gene uncertain. CDR1 is MNHNS and CDR2 is SASEGT in the germline V gene. The CDR3 is 14 residues long.

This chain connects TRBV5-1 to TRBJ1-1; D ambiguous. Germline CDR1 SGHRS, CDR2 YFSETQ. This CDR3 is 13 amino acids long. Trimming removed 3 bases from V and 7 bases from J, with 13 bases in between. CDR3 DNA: TGCGCCAGCAGCTGGTCGGGGAACCATGAAGCTTTCTTT. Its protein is CASSWSGNHEAFF. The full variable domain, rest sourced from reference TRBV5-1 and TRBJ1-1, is KAGVTQTPRYLIKTRGQQVTLSCSPISGHRSVSWYQQTPGQGLQFLFEYFSETQRNKGNFPGRFSGRQFSNSRSEMNVSTLELGDSALYLCASSWSGNHEAFFGQGTRLTVV.

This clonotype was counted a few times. The CDR3, as DNA: TGTGCCAGCAGCTTAGCGAAGGGGACAGATACGCAGTATTTT. It yields the protein CASSLAKGTDTQYF. V and J are TRBV11-1 and TRBJ2-3, with a possible D match to TRBD1 (5 bases). V was cut by 0 bases and J by 3 bases, with 7 bases left in between. Per germline, CDR1 SGHAT and CDR2 FQDESV (reference sequence). This CDR3 region has 14 residues.

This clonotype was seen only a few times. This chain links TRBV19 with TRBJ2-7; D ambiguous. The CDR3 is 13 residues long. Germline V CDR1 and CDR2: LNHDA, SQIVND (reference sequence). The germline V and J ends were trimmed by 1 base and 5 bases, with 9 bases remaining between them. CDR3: CASSIGAGDEQYF. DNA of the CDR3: TGTGCCAGTAGTATAGGGGCCGGCGACGAGCAGTACTTC.

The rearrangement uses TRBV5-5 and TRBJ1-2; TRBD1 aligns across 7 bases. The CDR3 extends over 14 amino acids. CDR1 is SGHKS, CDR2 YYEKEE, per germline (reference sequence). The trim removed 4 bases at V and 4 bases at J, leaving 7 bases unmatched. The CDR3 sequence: CASSGDSPTYGYTF. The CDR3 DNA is TGTGCCAGCAGCGGGGACAGCCCAACCTATGGCTACACCTTC.

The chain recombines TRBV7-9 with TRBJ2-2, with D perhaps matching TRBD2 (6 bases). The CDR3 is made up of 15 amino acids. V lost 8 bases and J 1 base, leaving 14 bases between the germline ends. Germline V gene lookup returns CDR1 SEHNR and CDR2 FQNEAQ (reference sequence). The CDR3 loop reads CASLIAGRNTGELFF. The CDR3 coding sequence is TGTGCCAGCCTCATTGCGGGGCGGAACACCGGGGAGCTGTTTTTT.

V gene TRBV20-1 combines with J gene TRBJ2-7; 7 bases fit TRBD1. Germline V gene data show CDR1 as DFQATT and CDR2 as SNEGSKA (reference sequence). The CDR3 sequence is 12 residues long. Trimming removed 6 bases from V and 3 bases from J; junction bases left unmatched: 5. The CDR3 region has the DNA TGCAGTGCAAACAGGGGCTACTACGAGCAGTACTTC. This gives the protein CSANRGYYEQYF.

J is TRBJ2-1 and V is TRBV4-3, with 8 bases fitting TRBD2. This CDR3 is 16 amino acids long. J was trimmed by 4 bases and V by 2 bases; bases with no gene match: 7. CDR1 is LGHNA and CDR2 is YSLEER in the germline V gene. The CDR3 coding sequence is TGCGCCAGCAGCCAAAACCAGGGACTAGATTACAATGAGCAGTTCTTC. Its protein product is CASSQNQGLDYNEQFF.

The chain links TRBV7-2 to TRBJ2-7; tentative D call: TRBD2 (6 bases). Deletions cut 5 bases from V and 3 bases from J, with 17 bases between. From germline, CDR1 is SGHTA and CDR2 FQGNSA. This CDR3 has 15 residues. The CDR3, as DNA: TGTGCCAGCAGCCTTCAGGGATCGGGACTCTACGAGCAGTACTTC. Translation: CASSLQGSGLYEQYF.

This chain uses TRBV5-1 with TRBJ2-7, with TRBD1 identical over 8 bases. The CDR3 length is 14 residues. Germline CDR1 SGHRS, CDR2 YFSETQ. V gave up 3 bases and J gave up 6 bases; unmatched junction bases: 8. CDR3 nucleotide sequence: TGCGCCAGCAGCTCCAGGGGGCTCGGCGGCGAGCAGTACTTC. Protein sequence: CASSSRGLGGEQYF.

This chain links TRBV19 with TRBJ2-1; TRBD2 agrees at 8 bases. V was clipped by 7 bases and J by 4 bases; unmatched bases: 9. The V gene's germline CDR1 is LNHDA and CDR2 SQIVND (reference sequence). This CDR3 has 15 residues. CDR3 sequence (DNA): TGTGCCAGTACAGGAACTAGCGGACTATACAATGAGCAGTTCTTC. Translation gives CASTGTSGLYNEQFF.

This CDR3 is CASSFKSYGYTF. The CDR3, as DNA: TGTGCCAGCAGTTTTAAGAGCTATGGCTACACCTTC. The chain carries TRBV12-3 or TRBV12-4 and TRBJ1-2, with D hard to call. Between the trimmed V and J ends, which lost 3 bases and 4 bases, there was a span of 6 bases. The CDR3 is 12 residues long.